The text below deals with one T cell receptor beta chain. This clonotype was recorded many times. Its binding antigen is unknown. The input lacks base qualities; no much larger clone sits a single base away. Libraries came from 5' RACE. The listed sequencing device is NextSeq 500. Unique molecular identifiers were attached to individual cDNA molecules in the TCR library protocol so that sequencing error and PCR bias could be corrected. Both TCR alpha and beta chains were sequenced, and tight co-correlation was observed between alpha and beta sequence abundances in each sample. In the original analysis: V gene, J gene and CDR3 annotation of TCR sequences was performed with Decombinator V4. TCRs were defined as expanded if a significant change between any two time points was detected under a Poisson model with p below 0.0001. TCR abundances were normalised to the total number of TCRs sequenced in each sample and reported as counts per million. VDJdb, accessed 1 November 2021, was searched for CMV, EBV and SARS-CoV-2 annotated TCRs, with TCRs annotated for multiple antigens excluded. The raw public data were reprocessed by TCRdb itself: fastp quality trimming at Q25, MiXCR clonotype calling, in-frame beta chains only. Under each unique CDR3 protein, matching rows form one entry showing the most common genes and DNA. TCRdb's processing, not the authors', yielded these V and J calls. Across this sample there are roughly 53,000 distinct CDR3 sequences, with about 9.4% seen only once. The ten most abundant clones make up under 6% of the sample.

The sample belongs to a study of early T cells in non-severe SARS-CoV-2 infection (dated by TCRdb to 2020 to 2023). About the study as a whole: Because TCR sequencing was done on bulk RNA from unsorted whole blood, the alpha and beta chains could not be paired. What the study reported, not specific to this receptor: Matching against VDJdb was skewed toward anti-spike CD8 responses, likely underestimated virus-specific expansions, and missed private and CD4 specificities.

This was a case-control study nested in a cohort of healthcare workers in London, UK, who had nasopharyngeal swab PCR tests and blood samples taken every week. Healthcare workers were enrolled in the week of the UK lockdown, from 23 to 31 March 2020, and were followed every week for up to about 16 weeks. The receptor comes from an adult who was a healthcare worker with PCR-confirmed SARS-CoV-2 infection or an uninfected control (not recorded which). Specimen: whole blood.

This receptor has the CDR3 CASSQDNFSYEQYF. The DNA sequence is TGTGCCAGCAGCCAAGATAACTTCTCCTACGAGCAGTACTTC. Recombination joined TRBV4-2 with TRBJ2-7; the D segment cannot be called with confidence. Relative to germline, V is 0 bases shorter and J is 0 bases shorter, with 6 bases between their ends. Counted from cysteine to phenylalanine, this CDR3 has 14 amino acids. Here the CDR3 DNA is all that survives: 42 bases in frame from base 1. From a lookup of the germline V gene, CDR1 and CDR2 are LGHNA and YNFKEQ.